This T cell receptor (beta chain) was identified in a study of blood T cell repertoires in COVID-19. Study background: There were acute and convalescent COVID-19 samples, and they came from the United States, Italy and Spain. PBMCs, B-cell-depleted T cells, or T cells were the source of the cDNA or gDNA that made up the material.

As processed by the authors: Amplification of reference gene primers was used by the study to estimate nucleated cell counts. Assay: immunoSEQ multiplex PCR; the TCRdb copy retains only in-frame clones and omits some. The V and J calls and clone size are taken from that table; D and trimming were inferred from the DNA. This sample has 300,000 to 400,000 clones, with 91% found just once. CDR3 length equals 15 residues. The germline V gene has CDR1 SGHDT and CDR2 YYEEEE. The V gene lost 2 bases and the J gene lost 0 bases, with 11 bases spanning the gap. V gene TRBV5-6 combines with J gene TRBJ2-5, with D maybe TRBD2 (5 bases). Sequencing was carried out using peripheral blood. The origin of this receptor is a woman aged 18-29 years who had recovered from COVID-19. The CDR3 bases are TGTGCCAGCAGCTTAATCGGGATTTACCAAGAGACCCAGTACTTC. Translation gives CASSLIGIYQETQYF.